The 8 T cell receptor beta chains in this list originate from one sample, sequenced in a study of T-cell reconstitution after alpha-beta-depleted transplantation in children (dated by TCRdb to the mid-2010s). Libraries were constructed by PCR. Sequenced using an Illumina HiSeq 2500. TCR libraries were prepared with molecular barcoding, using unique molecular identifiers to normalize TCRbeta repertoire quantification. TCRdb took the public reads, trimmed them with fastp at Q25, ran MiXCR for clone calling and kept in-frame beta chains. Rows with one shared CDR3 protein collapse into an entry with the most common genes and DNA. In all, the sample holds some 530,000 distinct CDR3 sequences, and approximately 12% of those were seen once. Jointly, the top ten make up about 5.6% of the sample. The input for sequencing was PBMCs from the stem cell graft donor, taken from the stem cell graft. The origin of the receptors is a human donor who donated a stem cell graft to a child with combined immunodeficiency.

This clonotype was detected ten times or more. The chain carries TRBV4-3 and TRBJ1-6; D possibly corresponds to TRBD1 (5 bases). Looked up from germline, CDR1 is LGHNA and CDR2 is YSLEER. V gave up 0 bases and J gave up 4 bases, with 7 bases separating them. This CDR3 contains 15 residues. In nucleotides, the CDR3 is TGCGCCAGCAGCCAAGATGGGGGGTATAATTCACCCCTCCACTTT. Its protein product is CASSQDGGYNSPLHF.

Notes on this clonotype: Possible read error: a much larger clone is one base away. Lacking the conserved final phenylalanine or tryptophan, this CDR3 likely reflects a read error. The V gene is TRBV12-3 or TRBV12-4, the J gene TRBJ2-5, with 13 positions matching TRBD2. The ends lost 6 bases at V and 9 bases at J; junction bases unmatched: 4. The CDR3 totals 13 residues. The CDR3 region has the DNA TGTGCCAGCAGGACTGGGACTAGCGGGGCCCAGTACTAC. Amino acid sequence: CASRTGTSGAQYY.

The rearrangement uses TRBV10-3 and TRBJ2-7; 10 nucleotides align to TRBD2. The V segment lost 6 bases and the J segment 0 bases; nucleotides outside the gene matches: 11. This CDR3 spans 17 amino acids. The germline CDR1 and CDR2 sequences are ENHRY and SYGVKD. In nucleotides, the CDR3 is TGTGCCATCAGAGCGGCTAGCGGGGGCCAGAGCTCCTACGAGCAGTACTTC. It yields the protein CAIRAASGGQSSYEQYF.

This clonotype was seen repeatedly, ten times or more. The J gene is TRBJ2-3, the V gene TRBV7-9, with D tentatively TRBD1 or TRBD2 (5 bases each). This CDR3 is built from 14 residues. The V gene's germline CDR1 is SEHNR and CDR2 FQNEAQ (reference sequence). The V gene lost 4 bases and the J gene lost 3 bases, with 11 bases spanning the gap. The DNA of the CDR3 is TGTGCCAGCAGCTGGGGGTATCAGACAGATACGCAGTATTTT. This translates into CASSWGYQTDTQYF. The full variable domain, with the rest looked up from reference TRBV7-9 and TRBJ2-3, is DTGVSQNPRHKITKRGQNVTFRCDPISEHNRLYWYRQTLGQGPEFLTYFQNEAQLEKSRLLSDRFSAERPKGSFSTLEIQRTEQGDSAMYLCASSWGYQTDTQYFGPGTRLTVL.

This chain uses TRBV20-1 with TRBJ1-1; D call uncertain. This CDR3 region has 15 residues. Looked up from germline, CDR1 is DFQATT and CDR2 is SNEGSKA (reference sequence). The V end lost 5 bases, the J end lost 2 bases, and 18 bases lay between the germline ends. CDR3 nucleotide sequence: TGCAGTGCTCCGGAATTGCTACGGGGTAACACTGAAGCTTTCTTT. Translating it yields CSAPELLRGNTEAFF.

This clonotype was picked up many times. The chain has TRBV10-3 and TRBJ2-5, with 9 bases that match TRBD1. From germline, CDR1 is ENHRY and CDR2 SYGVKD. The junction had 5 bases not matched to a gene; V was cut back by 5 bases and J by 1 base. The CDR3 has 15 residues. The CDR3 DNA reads TGTGCCATCAGTCGGGACAGGGAGATCCAAGAGACCCAGTACTTC. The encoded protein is CAISRDREIQETQYF.

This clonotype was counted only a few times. The CDR3 coding sequence is TGCGCCAGCAGCTTCCAGGGAGTATCTGCAGATACGCAGTATTTT. It specifies CASSFQGVSADTQYF. V and J are TRBV5-1 and TRBJ2-3, with D perhaps being TRBD1 or TRBD2 (5 bases each). The CDR3 is made up of 15 amino acids. The V and J ends lost 2 bases and 4 bases respectively, with 14 bases between them. Germline CDR1 SGHRS, CDR2 YFSETQ.

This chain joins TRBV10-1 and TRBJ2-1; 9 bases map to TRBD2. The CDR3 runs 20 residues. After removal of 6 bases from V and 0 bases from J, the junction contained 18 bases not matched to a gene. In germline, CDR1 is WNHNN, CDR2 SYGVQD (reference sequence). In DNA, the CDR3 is TGCGCCAGCAGCCTACCCAGCGGGGCTAGCGGGGAACGCTCCTACAATGAGCAGTTCTTC. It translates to CASSLPSGASGERSYNEQFF.